This TCR beta chain was sequenced for a study of T cell repertoires in cytomegalovirus infection. General study findings and limits: Dominant in the ex vivo response were TCR beta clonotypes restricted by HLA-C and specific for CMV.

In TCRdb, the reads were re-called with MiXCR into one record per CDR3 protein. In the table there are approximately 76,000 distinct CDR3 sequences, roughly 3.6% of which are singletons. This clonotype was detected ten times or more. The antigen is not known. The CDR3 contains 13 residues. The V gene's germline CDR1 is KGHSH and CDR2 LQKENI. V was cut by 4 bases and J by 7 bases, with 8 bases left in between. This TCR came from a human donor in good health (CMV status not recorded). Some clones in this sample may be carry-over from other donors' samples. The J gene is TRBJ1-6, the V gene TRBV18; D not certain. The sample taken for sequencing was PBMCs. The chain's CDR3 is CASSRKGNSPLHF. The CDR3 region has the DNA TGTGCCAGCTCACGAAAAGGGAATTCACCCCTCCACTTT.